Described below is a single T cell receptor (beta chain) sequence and its context. Its antigen is not identified. This sample was included in a study of OX40 agonist ivuxolimab in advanced cancers. Study-wide results and limits: Partial responders at 0.1-3.0 mg/kg showed near-lowest clonal expansion. Some patients without response likewise showed low normalized clonal expansion. Not determined was the antigen specificity of the expanded peripheral T cells.

Libraries were prepared by immunoSEQ multiplex PCR; TCRdb keeps only in-frame clonotypes and omits some of them. The table includes tens of thousands of clones, about 91% detected once. Baseline, cycle 4 day 1, and cycle 7 day 1 were the blood sampling points. The starting material was CD4+ or CD8+ T cells sorted from blood, obtained in a trial of the OX40 agonist ivuxolimab. The sequence came from an adult with an advanced solid tumor such as melanoma, head and neck, liver or kidney cancer.

The CDR3 sequence: CASSLFSKGTEQYF. CDR3 nucleotides: TGTGCCAGCAGTTTGTTTAGCAAGGGGACCGAGCAGTACTTC. V usage is TRBV27 and J usage is TRBJ2-7; D is tentatively TRBD1 or TRBD2 (5 bases each). The CDR3 totals 14 residues. V shed 3 bases and J shed 6 bases, with 15 bases lying between them. The V gene's germline CDR1 is MNHEY and CDR2 SMNVEV (reference sequence).